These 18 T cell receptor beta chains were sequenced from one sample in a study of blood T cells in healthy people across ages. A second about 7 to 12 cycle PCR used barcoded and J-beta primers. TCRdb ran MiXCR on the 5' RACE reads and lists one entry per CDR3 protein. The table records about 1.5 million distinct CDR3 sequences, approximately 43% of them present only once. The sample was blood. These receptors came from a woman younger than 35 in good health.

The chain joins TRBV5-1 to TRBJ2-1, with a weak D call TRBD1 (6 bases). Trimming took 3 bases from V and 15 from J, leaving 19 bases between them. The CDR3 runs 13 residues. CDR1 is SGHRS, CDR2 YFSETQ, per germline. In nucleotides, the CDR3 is TGCGCCAGCAGCTCGGAGCAGGGGCGAAGACTGTTCTTC. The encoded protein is CASSSEQGRRLFF.

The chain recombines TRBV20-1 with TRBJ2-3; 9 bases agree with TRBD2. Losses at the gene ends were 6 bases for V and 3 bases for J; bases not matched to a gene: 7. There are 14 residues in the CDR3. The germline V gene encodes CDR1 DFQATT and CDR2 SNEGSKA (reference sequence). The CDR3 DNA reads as TGCAGTGCCGACCGTGGACTAGCGACAGATACGCAGTATTTT. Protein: CSADRGLATDTQYF.

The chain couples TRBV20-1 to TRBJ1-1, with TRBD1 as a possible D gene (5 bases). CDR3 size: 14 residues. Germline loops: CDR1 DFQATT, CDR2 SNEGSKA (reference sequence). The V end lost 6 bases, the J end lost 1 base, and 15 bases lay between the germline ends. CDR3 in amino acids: CSALSGRGNTEAFF. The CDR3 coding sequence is TGCAGTGCACTCAGCGGGAGGGGGAACACTGAAGCTTTCTTT.

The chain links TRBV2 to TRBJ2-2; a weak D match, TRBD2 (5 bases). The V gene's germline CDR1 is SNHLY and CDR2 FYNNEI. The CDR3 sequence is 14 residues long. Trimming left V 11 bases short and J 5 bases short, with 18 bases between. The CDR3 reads CASRVLAGTGELFF. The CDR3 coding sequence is TGTGCCTCCAGAGTCCTAGCTGGGACCGGGGAGCTGTTTTTT. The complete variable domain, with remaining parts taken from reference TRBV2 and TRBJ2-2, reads EPEVTQTPSHQVTQMGQEVILRCVPISNHLYFYWYRQILGQKVEFLVSFYNNEISEKSEIFDDQFSVERPDGSNFTLKIRSTKLEDSAMYFCASRVLAGTGELFFGEGSRLTVL.

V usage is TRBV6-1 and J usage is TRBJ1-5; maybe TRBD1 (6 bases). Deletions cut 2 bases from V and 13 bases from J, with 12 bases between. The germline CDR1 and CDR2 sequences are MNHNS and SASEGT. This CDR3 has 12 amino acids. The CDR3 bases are TGTGCCAGCAGTGAAACGGGCAGGGGACAGCATTTT. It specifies CASSETGRGQHF.

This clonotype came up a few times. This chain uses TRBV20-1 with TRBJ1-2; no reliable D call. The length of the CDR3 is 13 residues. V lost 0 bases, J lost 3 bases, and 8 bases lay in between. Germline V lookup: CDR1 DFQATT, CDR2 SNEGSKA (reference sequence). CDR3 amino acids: CSAREWEDYGYTF. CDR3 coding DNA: TGCAGTGCTAGAGAGTGGGAAGACTATGGCTACACCTTC.

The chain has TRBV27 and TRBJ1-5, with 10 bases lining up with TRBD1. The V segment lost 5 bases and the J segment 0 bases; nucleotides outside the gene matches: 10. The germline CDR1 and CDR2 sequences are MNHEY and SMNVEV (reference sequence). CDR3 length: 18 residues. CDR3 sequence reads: CASSATGTGDYSNQPQHF. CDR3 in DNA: TGTGCCAGCAGTGCCACCGGGACAGGGGACTATAGCAATCAGCCCCAGCATTTT.

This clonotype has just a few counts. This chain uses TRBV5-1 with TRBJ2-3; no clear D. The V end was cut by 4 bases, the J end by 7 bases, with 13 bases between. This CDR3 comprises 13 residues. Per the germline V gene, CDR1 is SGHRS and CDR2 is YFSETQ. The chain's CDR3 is CASSPEMAYTQYF. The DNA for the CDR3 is TGCGCCAGCAGCCCGGAAATGGCCTATACGCAGTATTTT.

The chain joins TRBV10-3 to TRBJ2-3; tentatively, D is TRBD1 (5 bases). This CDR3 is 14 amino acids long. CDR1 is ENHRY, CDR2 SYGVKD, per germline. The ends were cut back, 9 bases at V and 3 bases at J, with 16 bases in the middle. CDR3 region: CAIGALLSTDTQYF. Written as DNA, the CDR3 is TGTGCCATAGGGGCACTCCTCTCGACAGATACGCAGTATTTT.

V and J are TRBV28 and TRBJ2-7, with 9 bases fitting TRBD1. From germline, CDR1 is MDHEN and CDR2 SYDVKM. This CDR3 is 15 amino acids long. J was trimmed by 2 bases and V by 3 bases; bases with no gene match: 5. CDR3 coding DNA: TGTGCCAGCAGTTTTGTGGGGACAGGGACCTACGAGCAGTACTTC. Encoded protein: CASSFVGTGTYEQYF.

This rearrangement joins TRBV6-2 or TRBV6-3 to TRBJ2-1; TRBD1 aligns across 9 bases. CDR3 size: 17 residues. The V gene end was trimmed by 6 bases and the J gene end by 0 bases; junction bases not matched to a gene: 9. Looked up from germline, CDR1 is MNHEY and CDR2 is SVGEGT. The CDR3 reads CASSGQGFLHSYNEQFF. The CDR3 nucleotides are TGTGCCAGCAGCGGACAGGGGTTCTTACACTCCTACAATGAGCAGTTCTTC.

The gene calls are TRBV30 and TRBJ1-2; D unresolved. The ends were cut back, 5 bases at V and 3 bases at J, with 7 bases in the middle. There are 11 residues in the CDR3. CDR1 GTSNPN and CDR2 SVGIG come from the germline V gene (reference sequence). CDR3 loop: CAWARYYGYTF. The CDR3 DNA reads TGTGCCTGGGCACGGTACTATGGCTACACCTTC.

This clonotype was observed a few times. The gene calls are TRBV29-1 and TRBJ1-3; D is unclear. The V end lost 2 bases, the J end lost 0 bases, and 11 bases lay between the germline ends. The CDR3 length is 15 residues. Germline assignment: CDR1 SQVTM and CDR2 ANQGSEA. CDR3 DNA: TGCAGCGTTGAACTGGACGGCCGCTCTGGAAACACCATATATTTT. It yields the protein CSVELDGRSGNTIYF. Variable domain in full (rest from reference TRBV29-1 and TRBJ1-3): SAVISQKPSRDICQRGTSLTIQCQVDSQVTMMFWYRQQPGQSLTLIATANQGSEATYESGFVIDKFPISRPNLTFSTLTVSNMSPEDSSIYLCSVELDGRSGNTIYFGEGSWLTVV.

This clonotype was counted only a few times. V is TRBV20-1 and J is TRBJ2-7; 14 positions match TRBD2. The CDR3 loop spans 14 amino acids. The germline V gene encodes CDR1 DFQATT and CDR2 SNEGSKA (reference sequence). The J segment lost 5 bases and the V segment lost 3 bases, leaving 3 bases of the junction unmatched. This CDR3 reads CSARGLAGANEQYF. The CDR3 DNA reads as TGCAGTGCTAGGGGACTAGCGGGGGCGAACGAGCAGTACTTC.

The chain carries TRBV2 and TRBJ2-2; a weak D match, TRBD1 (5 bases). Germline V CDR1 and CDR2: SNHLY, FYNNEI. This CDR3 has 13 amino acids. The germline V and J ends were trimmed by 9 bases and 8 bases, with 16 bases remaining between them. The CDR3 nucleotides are TGTGCCAGTGCCATCAGGGTGTCGGGGGAGCTGTTTTTT. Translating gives CASAIRVSGELFF.

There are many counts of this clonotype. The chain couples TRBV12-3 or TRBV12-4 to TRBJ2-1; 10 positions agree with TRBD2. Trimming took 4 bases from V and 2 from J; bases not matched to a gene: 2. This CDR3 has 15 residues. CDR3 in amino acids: CASSSGTSAYNEQFF. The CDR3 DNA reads TGTGCCAGCAGTTCCGGGACTAGCGCCTACAATGAGCAGTTCTTC.

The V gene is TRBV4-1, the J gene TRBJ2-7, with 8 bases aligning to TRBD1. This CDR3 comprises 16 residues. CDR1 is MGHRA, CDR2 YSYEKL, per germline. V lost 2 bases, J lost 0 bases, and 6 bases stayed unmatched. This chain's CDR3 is CASSQRTGTYSYEQYF. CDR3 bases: TGCGCCAGCAGCCAACGGACAGGGACATACTCCTACGAGCAGTACTTC.

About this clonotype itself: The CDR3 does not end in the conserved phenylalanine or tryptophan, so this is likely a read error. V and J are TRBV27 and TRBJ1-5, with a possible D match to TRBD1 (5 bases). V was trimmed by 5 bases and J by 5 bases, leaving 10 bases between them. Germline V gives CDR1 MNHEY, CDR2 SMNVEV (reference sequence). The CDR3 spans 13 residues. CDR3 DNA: TGTGCCAGCAGTGGGGGGTTTCATCAGCCCCAGCATTTA. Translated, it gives CASSGGFHQPQHL.